The rows below give T cell receptor beta chains drawn from one sample of a study of cytomegalovirus exposure and HLA in healthy donors. TCRdb keeps only in-frame clones here, not all; method: immunoSEQ multiplex PCR. The table has about 100,000 clones, approximately 79% seen once. The material sequenced was PBMCs. These receptors came from a woman between 40 and 55 years old in good health and CMV-seropositive. CDR3s include the opening cysteine and the closing phenylalanine or tryptophan. Fields, in order: clone size, V gene, J gene, D gene, CDR3 DNA, CDR3 protein. The D gene is left open where the match is weak. Clone size is not always given. Where it is, it says once, few, many or a class for expanded clones.

.	TRBV6-6	TRBJ1-6	.	TGTGCCAACTCCAGGTTAAATTCACCCCTCCACTTT	CANSRLNSPLHF
.	TRBV7-6	TRBJ1-1	.	TGTGCCAGCAGCTTAGCGCGTGCGGGTTCTGAAGCTTTCTTT	CASSLARAGSEAFF
.	TRBV7-2	TRBJ1-4	.	TGTGCCAGAAGGCGACAGCGACGAAGGACTAATGAAAAACTGTTTTTT	CARRRQRRRTNEKLFF
once	TRBV7-2	TRBJ2-7	.	TGTGCCAGCAGTTCGATCAACAACTACGAGCAGTACTTC	CASSSINNYEQYF
.	TRBV29-1	TRBJ2-7	.	TGCAGCGTCAGACAGCCGGGTGAGGAGCAGTACTTC	CSVRQPGEEQYF
.	TRBV7-2	TRBJ2-7	TRBD1	TGTGCCAGCAGCCTCGGGACAGGGAGCTACGAGCAGTACTTC	CASSLGTGSYEQYF
.	TRBV4-3	TRBJ1-2	.	TGCGCCAGCAGCCAAGAGTCAGTCAGCTATGGCTACACCTTC	CASSQESVSYGYTF
.	TRBV10-3	TRBJ2-5	.	TGTGCCATCAGTAGCGGAGAGACCCAGTACTTC	CAISSGETQYF
.	TRBV5-1	TRBJ1-2	.	TGCGCCAGCAGCTTGGCCGAGGTGGGTTACGATGGCTACACCTTC	CASSLAEVGYDGYTF
.	TRBV9	TRBJ1-4	.	TGTGCCAGCAGCGTAGGGGGGCTAAATGAAAAACTGTTTTTT	CASSVGGLNEKLFF
.	TRBV5-1	TRBJ2-3	.	TGCGCCAGCAGCTTGGGCGTGGACAGTCGAGGCACAGATACGCAGTATTTT	CASSLGVDSRGTDTQYF
.	TRBV4-2	TRBJ2-2	TRBD2	TGTGCCAGCAGCCAGGCCGGGACTAGCGGTACAGGGGAGCTGTTTTTT	CASSQAGTSGTGELFF
.	TRBV30	TRBJ1-4	.	TGTGCCTGGAGTACGACAGCAACTAATGAAAAACTGTTTTTT	CAWSTTATNEKLFF
.	TRBV7-9	TRBJ1-2	.	TGTGCCAGCACCTCTAGGGAGGGTAATGGCTACACCTTC	CASTSREGNGYTF
.	TRBV6-1	TRBJ2-7	TRBD2	TGTGCCAGCAGCGCTCGGGAGGCATACGAGCAGTACTTC	CASSAREAYEQYF
.	TRBV6-5	TRBJ2-7	.	TGTGCCAGCAGTTACATAGGGCGGGCCTACGAGCAGTACTTC	CASSYIGRAYEQYF
.	TRBV5-4	TRBJ2-7	.	TGTGCCAGCAGCTTAAAAGGTCAGGCAGTAGAGCAGTACTTC	CASSLKGQAVEQYF